These 24 T cell receptor beta chains were all obtained from the same sample, sequenced in a study of T-cell reconstitution after alpha-beta-depleted transplantation in children. Unique molecular identifiers tagged the TCRbeta library. TCRdb reprocessed the PCR reads with MiXCR, giving one entry per CDR3 protein. In the table there are 170,000 or so distinct CDR3 sequences, less than 8% of which are singletons. The input for sequencing was PBMCs from the stem cell graft donor, taken from the stem cell graft. The receptors originated from a human donor who donated a stem cell graft to a child with Wiskott-Aldrich syndrome.

The chain employs TRBV7-8 and TRBJ2-7; 12 bases align to TRBD1. The CDR3 totals 16 residues. Per the germline V gene, CDR1 is SGHVS and CDR2 is FQNEAQ. The ends lost 4 bases at V and 2 bases at J; junction bases unmatched: 6. CDR3: CASSSGDRGLAYEQYF. CDR3 nucleotide sequence: TGTGCCAGCAGCTCCGGGGACAGGGGGCTCGCCTACGAGCAGTACTTC.

This clonotype came up a few times. This chain joins TRBV24-1 and TRBJ2-3; 8 bases match TRBD2. Trimming took 6 bases from V and 2 from J; bases not matched to a gene: 3. This CDR3 region has 14 residues. Germline CDR1 KGHDR, CDR2 SFDVKD. CDR3 protein: CATSSSGPTDTQYF. The CDR3 DNA is TGTGCCACCAGTTCTAGCGGGCCCACAGATACGCAGTATTTT.

This clonotype was found many times. The chain joins TRBV5-1 to TRBJ2-7; maybe TRBD2 (6 bases). The CDR3 consists of 14 residues. Germline CDR1 reads SGHRS; CDR2 reads YFSETQ. The V gene lost 0 bases and the J gene lost 2 bases, with 9 bases spanning the gap. CDR3 residues: CASSLAREPYEQYF. CDR3 DNA: TGCGCCAGCAGCTTGGCTCGGGAGCCCTACGAGCAGTACTTC.

This clonotype was counted ten times or more. The chain's CDR3 is CATSIWTGVYNEQFF. CDR3 DNA: TGTGCCACCTCCATTTGGACAGGGGTTTACAATGAGCAGTTCTTC. The genes are TRBV15 and TRBJ2-1; 9 nucleotides align to TRBD1. V was clipped by 8 bases and J by 4 bases; unmatched bases: 9. This CDR3 region has 15 residues. The germline V gene encodes CDR1 LNHNV and CDR2 YYDKDF (reference sequence).

Ten or more counts support this clonotype. In DNA form, the CDR3 reads TGCAGCGGGCAGGGAAGACTCCTTACTGAAGCTTTCTTT. Protein product: CSGQGRLLTEAFF. This chain links TRBV29-1 with TRBJ1-1; tentatively, D is TRBD1 (5 bases). The V gene's germline CDR1 is SQVTM and CDR2 ANQGSEA. The germline V and J ends were trimmed by 7 bases and 5 bases, with 17 bases remaining between them. The CDR3 is made up of 13 amino acids.

This clonotype came up many times. The J gene is TRBJ2-2, the V gene TRBV5-4, with 7 bases lining up with TRBD1. The CDR3 runs to 16 residues. V was pared by 0 bases and J by 5 bases, with 7 bases of the junction left unmatched. Germline CDR1 reads SGHNT; CDR2 reads YYREEE (reference sequence). CDR3 amino acids: CASSLVPGRGTGELFF. The CDR3 nucleotides are TGTGCCAGCAGCTTGGTCCCAGGCAGGGGGACCGGGGAGCTGTTTTTT.

This clonotype was counted many times. Written as DNA, the CDR3 is TGTGCCAGCAGTGAAGTCCGGGGACCCCAAGAGACCCAGTACTTC. Protein product: CASSEVRGPQETQYF. V and J are TRBV2 and TRBJ2-5; TRBD1 or TRBD2 may be the D gene (5 bases each). The V end lost 1 base, the J end lost 1 base, and 10 bases lay between the germline ends. Germline lookup yields CDR1 SNHLY and CDR2 FYNNEI. CDR3 length equals 15 residues.

In its sample, this clonotype was seen many times. The V call is TRBV18, the J call TRBJ2-3; the D is unclear. The CDR3 runs 16 residues. V was shortened by 2 bases and J by 4 bases, with 16 bases between the two germline ends. The germline gives CDR1 KGHSH, CDR2 LQKENI. CDR3 region: CASSPGLAPNADTQYF. The CDR3 DNA reads as TGTGCCAGCTCACCAGGTTTGGCGCCCAACGCAGATACGCAGTATTTT. Drawing the rest from reference TRBV18 and TRBJ2-3, the complete variable domain is NAGVMQNPRHLVRRRGQEARLRCSPMKGHSHVYWYRQLPEEGLKFMVYLQKENIIDESGMPKERFSAEFPKEGPSILRIQQVVRGDSAAYFCASSPGLAPNADTQYFGPGTRLTVL.

This clonotype was recorded at least ten times. The chain couples TRBV12-3 or TRBV12-4 to TRBJ2-5; D may be TRBD1 or TRBD2 (5 bases each). Trimming left V 5 bases short and J 5 bases short, with 12 bases between. This CDR3 has 13 residues. The CDR3 spells CASSRDVGETQYF. The CDR3 DNA reads as TGTGCCAGCAGTAGGGACGTCGGGGAGACCCAGTACTTC.

The CDR3 nucleotides are TGTGCCAGCAGTTTATACGGCGAGACCCAGTACTTC. This sequence encodes CASSLYGETQYF. The chain employs TRBV12-3 or TRBV12-4 and TRBJ2-5; D is uncertain. Trimming left V 2 bases short and J 5 bases short, with 6 bases between. The CDR3 loop spans 12 amino acids.

This clonotype was found many times. The rearrangement uses TRBV20-1 and TRBJ1-4; D uncertain. The CDR3 contains 13 residues. Germline CDR1 reads DFQATT; CDR2 reads SNEGSKA (reference sequence). V lost 3 bases to trimming and J lost 8 bases, with 13 bases between them. CDR3 in amino acids: CSASPAVGEKLFF. The CDR3 bases are TGCAGTGCTAGTCCGGCCGTCGGGGAAAAACTGTTTTTT.

At least ten counts were recorded for this clonotype. The chain recombines TRBV27 with TRBJ2-1, with 9 bases aligning to TRBD1. The CDR3 is made up of 16 amino acids. Germline assignment: CDR1 MNHEY and CDR2 SMNVEV (reference sequence). V lost 8 bases to trimming and J lost 2 bases; unmatched junction nucleotides: 10. CDR3 loop: CASWPSGTGPYNEQFF. The CDR3 DNA follows: TGTGCCAGCTGGCCCTCCGGGACAGGGCCCTACAATGAGCAGTTCTTC.

This clonotype was counted a few times. This chain joins TRBV7-6 and TRBJ1-6; 9 bases fit TRBD1. Germline V gene lookup returns CDR1 SGHVS and CDR2 FNYEAQ. The CDR3 spans 16 residues. Losses at the gene ends were 5 bases for V and 3 bases for J; bases not matched to a gene: 5. The CDR3 DNA reads TGTGCCAGCAGCAATCCGGGACAGGGCTATAATTCACCCCTCCACTTT. As protein: CASSNPGQGYNSPLHF.

In this sample, this clonotype turned up a few times. The V and J genes are TRBV19 and TRBJ1-5, with 12 bases identical to TRBD1. The CDR3 loop spans 17 amino acids. The junction had 11 bases not matched to a gene; V was cut back by 0 bases and J by 11 bases. Germline CDR1 is LNHDA and CDR2 is SQIVND (reference sequence). This CDR3 reads CASSIEPLLGQGAAQHF. The CDR3 DNA sequence: TGTGCCAGTAGTATAGAGCCGCTGCTGGGACAGGGGGCGGCCCAGCATTTT.

This clonotype turned up a few times. Written as DNA, the CDR3 is TGTGCCAGCAGCAAAACAGTACAGGGGGCGTTTATCGCCGGGGAGCTGTTTTTT. It is translated as CASSKTVQGAFIAGELFF. The chain carries TRBV7-8 and TRBJ2-2, with 9 bases matching TRBD1. The CDR3 runs 18 residues. V trimming: 5 bases; J trimming: 6 bases; junction bases outside the gene matches: 16. Germline assignment: CDR1 SGHVS and CDR2 FQNEAQ. The full variable domain, its missing parts supplied by reference TRBV7-8 and TRBJ2-2, is GAGVSQSPRYKVAKRGQDVALRCDPISGHVSLFWYQQALGQGPEFLTYFQNEAQLDKSGLPSDRFFAERPEGSVSTLKIQRTQQEDSAVYLCASSKTVQGAFIAGELFFGEGSRLTVL.

In this sample, this clonotype turned up many times. The V and J genes are TRBV12-3 or TRBV12-4 and TRBJ1-2; 7 positions match TRBD1. CDR3 size: 14 residues. Germline trimming cut 2 bases from V and 6 bases from J; bases unmatched to any gene: 6. CDR3 sequence: CASSLRDRGDGYTF. As DNA, the CDR3 is TGTGCCAGCAGTTTAAGGGACAGAGGAGATGGCTACACCTTC.

This clonotype occurred many times. This chain joins TRBV10-3 and TRBJ2-7; the match to TRBD2 covers 10 bases. CDR3 length: 15 amino acids. Germline-derived CDR1 and CDR2 are ENHRY and SYGVKD. With V trimmed by 9 bases and J by 7 bases, 15 bases remained unmatched. In DNA form, the CDR3 reads TGTGCCATTTTAGCGGGAGGCTCTCCCTTGAGTGAGCAGTACTTC. Residues: CAILAGGSPLSEQYF.

J is TRBJ2-4 and V is TRBV7-9; D unclear. Per germline, CDR1 SEHNR and CDR2 FQNEAQ (reference sequence). The CDR3 spans 14 residues. V was trimmed by 8 bases and J by 9 bases, leaving 20 bases between them. CDR3 coding DNA: TGTGCCAGCGGCCCTGGTCCCCTGGTCGGCATTCAGTACTTC. Its translation: CASGPGPLVGIQYF.

This clonotype showed up just a few times. V gene TRBV11-2 combines with J gene TRBJ2-1; perhaps D is TRBD1 or TRBD2 (5 bases each). Trimming shortened V by 3 bases and J by 7 bases, and 13 bases separated the two germline ends. This CDR3 comprises 14 residues. Germline loops: CDR1 SGHAT, CDR2 FQNNGV. The CDR3 DNA is TGTGCCAGCAGCTTTACCGGGGCACCAAATGAGCAGTTCTTC. Its protein is CASSFTGAPNEQFF. Based on the CDR3 plus reference TRBV11-2 and TRBJ2-1, the full variable domain is EAGVAQSPRYKIIEKRQSVAFWCNPISGHATLYWYQQILGQGPKLLIQFQNNGVVDDSQLPKDRFSAERLKGVDSTLKIQPAKLEDSAVYLCASSFTGAPNEQFFGPGTRLTVL.

This clonotype was seen ten or more times. This chain joins TRBV6-6 and TRBJ2-3; D assignment may be TRBD1 or TRBD2 (6 bases each). This CDR3 comprises 12 residues. V was cut by 2 bases and J by 9 bases, with 9 bases left in between. Germline values: CDR1 MNHNY, CDR2 SVGAGI (reference sequence). CDR3 loop: CASSYVGGTQYF. The CDR3 coding sequence is TGTGCCAGCAGTTACGTGGGGGGCACGCAGTATTTT.

Note on this clonotype: A much larger clone sits a single nucleotide away, making a read error possible. The rearrangement uses TRBV12-3 or TRBV12-4 and TRBJ2-7; the D gene is possibly TRBD2 (6 bases). CDR3 length equals 14 residues. With 11 bases removed from V and 2 bases from J, the gap between germline ends came to 19 bases. In DNA form, the CDR3 reads TGTGCCTGCACCTTCCCCGGGAGACCCTACGAGCAGTACTTC. This sequence encodes CACTFPGRPYEQYF.

This clonotype was seen more than once but under ten times. The chain couples TRBV20-1 to TRBJ1-5, with D unresolved. CDR3 length equals 16 residues. With 5 bases removed from V and 2 bases from J, the gap between germline ends came to 19 bases. Germline V gives CDR1 DFQATT, CDR2 SNEGSKA (reference sequence). The CDR3 loop reads CSAGDPSRGGNQPQHF. The CDR3, as DNA: TGCAGTGCTGGGGATCCCAGTCGGGGTGGCAATCAGCCCCAGCATTTT.

This clonotype was seen many times. V is TRBV7-2 and J is TRBJ2-3; D unclear. Germline CDR1 SGHTA, CDR2 FQGNSA. The CDR3 sequence is 13 residues long. The V and J ends lost 5 bases and 6 bases respectively, with 12 bases between them. The CDR3 coding sequence is TGTGCCAGCAGCCCCATAACCACGGATACGCAGTATTTT. Amino acid sequence: CASSPITTDTQYF.

There are many counts of this clonotype. The chain recombines TRBV12-3 or TRBV12-4 with TRBJ2-7, with TRBD1 identical over 9 bases. J was trimmed by 2 bases and V by 6 bases; bases with no gene match: 8. The CDR3 has 15 amino acids. CDR3 in DNA: TGTGCCAGCAGCATCCCGACAGGGGGACCCTACGAGCAGTACTTC. Its protein is CASSIPTGGPYEQYF.